This T cell receptor (beta chain) came from a study of CD8+ T cells in alopecia areata. RNA extraction and reverse transcription yielded cDNA as sequencing template. The protocol was immunoSEQ multiplex PCR, while the TCRdb copy is restricted to in-frame clones and leaves out a portion. The table has around 170,000 clones, approximately 50% seen once. About this clone itself: Its cognate antigen is unknown.

The treatment denotes: oral pan-JAK inhibitor, 5-10 mg twice daily. Whole-study findings and limits: Tofacitinib yielded significantly lower scalp clonality and fewer expanded CD8+ clones among the top 100.

This receptor was identified in a human donor with alopecia areata. The specimen was CD8+ T cells sorted from blood, collected at roughly week 53, from a patient treated with tofacitinib.

In DNA, the CDR3 is TGTGCCAGCAGTTACTCGGGCAGGGCCCAAGAGACCCAGTACTTC. It is translated as CASSYSGRAQETQYF. The V and J genes are TRBV6-5 and TRBJ2-5; tentative D call: TRBD1 (5 bases). Trimming left V 0 bases short and J 1 base short, with 9 bases between. The CDR3 contains 15 residues. Germline V gene lookup returns CDR1 MNHEY and CDR2 SVGAGI.